This passage covers 10 T cell receptor beta chains from one sample sequenced in a study of blood T cell repertoires in COVID-19. Using immunoSEQ multiplex PCR, the repertoire was profiled, and TCRdb retains in-frame clones only, with some absent. This table has some 140,000 clones, roughly 84% appearing once. The sample comprised peripheral blood. Every receptor here comes from a woman aged 55 to 70 with COVID-19, enrolled during active disease.

The chain joins TRBV6-5 to TRBJ1-6, with TRBD1 as a possible D gene (5 bases). Trimming shortened V by 8 bases and J by 5 bases, and 7 bases separated the two germline ends. Germline V lookup: CDR1 MNHEY, CDR2 SVGAGI. The CDR3 runs 12 residues. Here the CDR3 reads CASQGNNSPLHF. In DNA, the CDR3 is TGTGCCAGCCAGGGAAATAATTCACCCCTCCACTTT.

The rearrangement joins TRBV2 to TRBJ1-2; tentative D call: TRBD1 (5 bases). The CDR3 totals 13 residues. Germline V gives CDR1 SNHLY, CDR2 FYNNEI. The V and J ends lost 5 bases and 3 bases respectively, with 10 bases between them. CDR3 residues: CASSPGTDYGYTF. The CDR3 DNA follows: TGTGCCAGCAGTCCCGGGACTGACTATGGCTACACCTTC. The entire variable domain, with the rest obtained from reference TRBV2 and TRBJ1-2, is as follows: EPEVTQTPSHQVTQMGQEVILRCVPISNHLYFYWYRQILGQKVEFLVSFYNNEISEKSEIFDDQFSVERPDGSNFTLKIRSTKLEDSAMYFCASSPGTDYGYTFGSGTRLTVV.

The gene calls are TRBV5-5 and TRBJ2-5, with 8 bases that match TRBD1. The V gene end was trimmed by 0 bases and the J gene end by 4 bases; junction bases not matched to a gene: 5. Germline V lookup: CDR1 SGHKS, CDR2 YYEKEE (reference sequence). The CDR3 has 15 amino acids. CDR3 in DNA: TGTGCCAGCAGCTTGGCCTCAGGGGGCGTAGAGACCCAGTACTTC. Translated: CASSLASGGVETQYF.

This rearrangement joins TRBV4-2 to TRBJ1-2, with a possible D match to TRBD1 (5 bases). Looked up from germline, CDR1 is LGHNA and CDR2 is YNFKEQ. CDR3 size: 15 residues. Trimming cost V 0 bases and J 8 bases, with 16 bases left between them. The CDR3 sequence: CASSQDWEGLRGYTF. The DNA of the CDR3 is TGTGCCAGCAGCCAAGATTGGGAGGGACTTAGGGGCTACACCTTC.

The chain joins TRBV5-4 to TRBJ2-7; 13 bases align to TRBD2. CDR3 length equals 15 residues. Germline V CDR1 and CDR2: SGHNT, YYREEE (reference sequence). V lost 3 bases and J lost 6; bases outside the gene matches: 6. As DNA, the CDR3 is TGTGCCAGCAGCTCGGGACTAGCGGGACTTGGCGAGCAGTACTTC. Protein product: CASSSGLAGLGEQYF.

This sequence joins TRBV6-1 and TRBJ1-3; D ambiguous. CDR3 length equals 16 residues. Looked up from germline, CDR1 is MNHNS and CDR2 is SASEGT. The germline V and J ends were trimmed by 2 bases and 0 bases, with 11 bases remaining between them. The CDR3 region is CASSESPGSSGNTIYF. CDR3 nucleotides: TGTGCCAGCAGTGAATCCCCAGGCAGCTCTGGAAACACCATATATTTT.

The chain carries TRBV9 and TRBJ1-2, with TRBD1 matching over 8 bases. Germline V gene lookup returns CDR1 SGDLS and CDR2 YYNGEE. The CDR3 is 14 amino acids. V was pared by 6 bases and J by 4 bases, with 8 bases of the junction left unmatched. The CDR3 nucleotides read TGTGCCAGCAACCCGGGACAGGTGGGCTATGGCTACACCTTC. Its protein product is CASNPGQVGYGYTF.

This clone was seen a handful of times. The chain links TRBV5-8 to TRBJ2-5; maybe TRBD1 (6 bases). Trimming left V 6 bases short and J 5 bases short, with 29 bases between. Germline lookup yields CDR1 SGHTS and CDR2 YDEGEE. CDR3 length: 18 amino acids. In DNA, the CDR3 is TGTGCCAGCACTCTAAAGGTTTTGGGCAGGGGACCTCGGGAGACCCAGTACTTC. It encodes CASTLKVLGRGPRETQYF.

The chain recombines TRBV5-6 with TRBJ1-2; D gene ambiguous. The V and J ends lost 1 base and 5 bases respectively, with 15 bases between them. Looked up from germline, CDR1 is SGHDT and CDR2 is YYEEEE. The CDR3 has 15 residues. The CDR3 sequence: CASSLIVAAAYGYTF. The CDR3 DNA follows: TGTGCCAGCAGCTTGATTGTCGCGGCGGCGTATGGCTACACCTTC.

The chain couples TRBV18 to TRBJ2-7, with 8 nucleotides matching TRBD1. Germline lookup yields CDR1 KGHSH and CDR2 LQKENI. The CDR3 has 17 amino acids. V lost 2 bases and J lost 6; bases outside the gene matches: 15. CDR3 protein: CASSPNIRLDRDGEQYF. The CDR3 DNA reads as TGTGCCAGCTCACCAAATATACGCTTGGACAGGGACGGCGAGCAGTACTTC.